Detailed here is one T cell receptor (beta chain). The specificity of this receptor is unknown. Per-base qualities were not stored, and no clone one base away is much larger. Healthy HIV-negative adults with no recently reported acute infections or vaccinations were included as donors. Every donor was a Caucasian adult living in Nashville, Tennessee, USA. CD4+ T cells were enriched by magnetic negative selection, after which naive cells were positively selected on CD45RA and the negative fraction was taken as the memory subset. Blood was collected by leukapheresis, and PBMCs were isolated by Ficoll-Histopaque density gradient centrifugation and then cryopreserved in liquid nitrogen vapor phase. Analytical flow cytometry was used to check the purity and quantity of each magnetically sorted T cell population. Genomic DNA was isolated from every sorted fraction and measured by UV absorbance on a Nanodrop 2000c.

V is clipped by 3 bases and J by 3 bases, and the sequence between their germline boundaries is 14 bases long. The CDR3 runs 15 residues from the cysteine to the phenylalanine. CDR3 DNA only is kept here, 45 bases in frame from base 1. The germline V gene gives CDR1 as MDHEN and CDR2 as SYDVKM. Using the deep immunoSEQ assay, TCR CDR3 regions were amplified from genomic DNA by multiplex PCR. For each cell subset, the extracted genomic DNA was distributed evenly across all wells of several immunoSEQ 96-well plates, and each plate served as one replicate. For sorted subsets, about 200 ng genomic DNA, equal to about 30,000 T cell genomes, was loaded into each replicate PCR. Purified libraries were quantified with a Qubit 3.0 fluorometer, sized on a Bioanalyzer 2100, and re-quantified with the KAPA Library Quantification kit. Each immunoSEQ 96-well plate was sequenced on its own single-read 150-cycle Illumina NextSeq 550 flow cell. Per the source publication's procedure: Because the immunoSEQ output included only junctional sequences and no quality scores, the filtering could not be the same as the filtering used for full-length reads. Sequences were annotated with PyIR, a Python wrapper for IgBLAST v1.9, and V/J genes and CDR3 were assigned using IMGT germline references. Any read was removed if the V/J assignment was weak (E-value above 1e-6), the CDR3 was missing, or the read contained stop codons, out-of-frame junctions, or ambiguous translated residues. V3J clonotypes were defined as sequences sharing an identical inferred V gene, J gene, and CDR3 amino acid sequence. To compute the percentage overlap between repertoires, the number of shared unique clonotypes was divided by the size of the smaller repertoire. Three approaches were used to assess repertoire richness: RTK rarefaction, the Chao1 estimator, and Recon v2.1 estimates of unobserved clonotypes. For all TCRbeta clonotypes obtained by the gDNA method from several donors, generation probabilities were computed with OLGA. The source is immuneACCESS, and TCRdb retained only in-frame sequences with V and J called. Part of the clones is not carried over; for the studies checked, unresolved V genes explain less than half of this, and the remainder is unexplained. Clone size and V and J calls were adopted from that table, with D and trimming inferred from the DNA. The table for this sample lists some 1 million clones; 60% to 80% of them were counted only once. The ten largest clonotypes hold around 1.4% of the sample.

This specimen belongs to a study of shared clonotypes between healthy human individuals (dated by TCRdb to about 2020). Regarding the complete study: The cohort comprised a couple of women and a few men aged 18 to 49 years. To estimate repertoire size and how much clonotypes are shared between individuals, the study performed deep sequencing of blood TCR repertoires from a few healthy adults. Different laboratories and diverse techniques were used to prepare libraries and sequence TCR repertoires, to increase sequencing depth and limit assay-specific biases. Between about 0.94 and 10 billion PBMCs per donor were obtained by leukapheresis. Per donor, three plates each were used for CD4 naive and CD4 memory, two for CD8 naive, and one for CD8 memory.

Findings and caveats that apply to the study as a whole: The small number of donors limited the genetic and exposure-history diversity represented. Higher generation probabilities were observed for clonotypes shared by all four sorted-subset donors than for non-shared clonotypes. Pairwise subsampling led to the expectation that sequencing depth would affect the degree of clonotype sharing among donors. Naive subsets generally had larger estimated clonotype richness than memory subsets. Sampling was limited to blood, and TCR repertoires in tissue likely differ from TCR repertoires in blood. Incomplete sequencing was indicated by rarefaction of sorted-subset datasets, despite the large sequencing depth. Sharing across a few donors was observed for roughly 5.4% of naive CD4, over 3% of naive CD8, 2% to 2.5% of memory CD4, and less than 0.45% of memory CD8 clonotypes.

The clonotype comes from a young man in good health. Material: memory CD4+ T cells sorted from blood. In light of the paper, this sample's cell subset or site label describes: CD45RA-negative fraction. The rearrangement joined TRBV28 to TRBJ1-2, with TRBD1 perhaps the D gene, on 5 matching bases. The nucleotide sequence is TGTGCCAGCAGTTTTGCAGGGTTTCTAGACTATGGCTACACCTTC. It specifies CASSFAGFLDYGYTF.